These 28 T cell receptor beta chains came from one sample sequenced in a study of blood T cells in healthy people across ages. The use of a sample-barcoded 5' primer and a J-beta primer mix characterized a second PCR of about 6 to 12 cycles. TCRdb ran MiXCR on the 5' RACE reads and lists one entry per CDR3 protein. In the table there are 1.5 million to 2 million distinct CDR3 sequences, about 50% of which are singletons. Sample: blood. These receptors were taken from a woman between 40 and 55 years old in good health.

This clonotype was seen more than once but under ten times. The CDR3, as DNA: TGCAGTGCTGAGGACAGTCCCACCTACGAGCAGTACTTC. Translation gives CSAEDSPTYEQYF. The chain joins TRBV20-1 to TRBJ2-4; D perhaps matches TRBD1 (6 bases). The J call is uncertain, as TRBJ2-7 better fits the DNA end. Germline values: CDR1 DFQATT, CDR2 SNEGSKA (reference sequence). This CDR3 contains 13 residues.

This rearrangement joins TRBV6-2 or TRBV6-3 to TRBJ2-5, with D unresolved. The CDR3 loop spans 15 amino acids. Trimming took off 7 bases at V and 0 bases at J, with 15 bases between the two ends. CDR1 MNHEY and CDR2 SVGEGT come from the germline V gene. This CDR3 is CASNVRSHYQETQYF. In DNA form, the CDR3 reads TGTGCCAGCAACGTACGGTCCCATTACCAAGAGACCCAGTACTTC.

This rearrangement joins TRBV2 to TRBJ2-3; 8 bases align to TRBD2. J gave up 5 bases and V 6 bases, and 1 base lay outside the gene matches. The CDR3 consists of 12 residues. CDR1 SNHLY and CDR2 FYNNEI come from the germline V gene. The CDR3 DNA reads TGTGCCAGCAGGGCGGGGGGAGATACGCAGTATTTT. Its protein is CASRAGGDTQYF.

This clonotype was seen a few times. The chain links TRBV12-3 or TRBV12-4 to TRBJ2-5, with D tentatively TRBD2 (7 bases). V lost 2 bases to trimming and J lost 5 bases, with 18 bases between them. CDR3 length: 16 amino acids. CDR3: CASSLRQARRGETQYF. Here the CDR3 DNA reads TGTGCCAGCAGTTTAAGACAGGCCAGGCGGGGGGAGACCCAGTACTTC.

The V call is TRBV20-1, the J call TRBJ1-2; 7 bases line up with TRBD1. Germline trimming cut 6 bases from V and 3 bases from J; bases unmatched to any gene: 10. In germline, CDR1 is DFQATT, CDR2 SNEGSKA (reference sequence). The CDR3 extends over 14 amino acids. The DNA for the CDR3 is TGCAGTGCACGGAGGCAGGGGGTGGACTATGGCTACACCTTC. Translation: CSARRQGVDYGYTF.

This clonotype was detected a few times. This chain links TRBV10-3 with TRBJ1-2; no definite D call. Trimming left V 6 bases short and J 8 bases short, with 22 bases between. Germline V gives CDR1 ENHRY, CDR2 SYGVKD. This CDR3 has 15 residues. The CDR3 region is CAISDDPGLASGYTF. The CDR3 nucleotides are TGTGCCATCAGCGACGACCCGGGCCTAGCTAGCGGCTACACCTTC.

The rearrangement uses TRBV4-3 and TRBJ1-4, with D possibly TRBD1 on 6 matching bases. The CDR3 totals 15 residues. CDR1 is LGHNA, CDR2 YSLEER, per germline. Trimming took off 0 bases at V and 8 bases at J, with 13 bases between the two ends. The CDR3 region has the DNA TGCGCCAGCAGCCAAGATCGTCTTACAGGGGAAAAACTGTTTTTT. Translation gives CASSQDRLTGEKLFF.

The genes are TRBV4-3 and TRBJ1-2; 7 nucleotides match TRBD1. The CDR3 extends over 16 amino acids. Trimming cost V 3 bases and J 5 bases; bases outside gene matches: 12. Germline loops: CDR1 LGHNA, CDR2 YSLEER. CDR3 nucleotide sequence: TGCGCCAGCAGCCAGACATCCGGGACAGTCACTTATGGCTACACCTTC. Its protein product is CASSQTSGTVTYGYTF.

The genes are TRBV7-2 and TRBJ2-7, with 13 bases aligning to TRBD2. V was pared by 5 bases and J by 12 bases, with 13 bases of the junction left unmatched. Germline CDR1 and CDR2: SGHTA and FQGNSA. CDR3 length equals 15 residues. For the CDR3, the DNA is TGTGCCAGCAGCACCAACGGACTAGCGGGAGAGACCCTGTACTTC. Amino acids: CASSTNGLAGETLYF.

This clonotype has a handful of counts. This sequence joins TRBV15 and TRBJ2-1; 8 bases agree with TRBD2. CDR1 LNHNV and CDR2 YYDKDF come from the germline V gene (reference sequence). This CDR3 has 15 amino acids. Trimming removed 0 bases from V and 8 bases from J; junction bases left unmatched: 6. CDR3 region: CATSREGLESHEQFF. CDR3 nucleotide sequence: TGTGCCACCAGCAGAGAGGGACTAGAGTCCCATGAGCAGTTCTTC.

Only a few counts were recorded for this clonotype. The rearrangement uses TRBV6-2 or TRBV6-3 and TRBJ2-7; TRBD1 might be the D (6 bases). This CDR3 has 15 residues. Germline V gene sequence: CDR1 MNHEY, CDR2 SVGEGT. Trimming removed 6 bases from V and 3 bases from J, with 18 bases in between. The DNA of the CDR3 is TGTGCCAGCAGAAGCACCGGGACAAACGTCTACGAGCAGTACTTC. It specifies CASRSTGTNVYEQYF.

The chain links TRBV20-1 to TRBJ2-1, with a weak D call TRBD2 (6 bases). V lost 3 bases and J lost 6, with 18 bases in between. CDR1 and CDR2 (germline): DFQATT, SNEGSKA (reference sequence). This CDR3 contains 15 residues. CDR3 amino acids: CSASGTGEAGNEQFF. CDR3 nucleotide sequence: TGCAGTGCTAGCGGTACGGGGGAGGCCGGCAATGAGCAGTTCTTC.

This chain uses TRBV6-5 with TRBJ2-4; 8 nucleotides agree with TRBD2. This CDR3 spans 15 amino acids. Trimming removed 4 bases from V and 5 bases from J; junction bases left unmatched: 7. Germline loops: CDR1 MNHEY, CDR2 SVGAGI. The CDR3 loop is CASSSPAGGENIQYF. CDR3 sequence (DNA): TGTGCCAGCAGTTCCCCCGCGGGGGGCGAAAACATTCAGTACTTC.

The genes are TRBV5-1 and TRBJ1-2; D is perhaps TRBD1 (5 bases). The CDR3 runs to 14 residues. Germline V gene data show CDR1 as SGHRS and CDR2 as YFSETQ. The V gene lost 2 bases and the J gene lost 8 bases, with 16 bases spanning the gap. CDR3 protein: CASSFIVGVGGYTF. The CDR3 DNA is TGCGCCAGCAGCTTCATTGTGGGGGTGGGCGGCTACACCTTC.

CDR3 sequence: CASTRQGITYGYTF. The CDR3 bases are TGTGCCAGCACCCGACAGGGTATTACCTATGGCTACACCTTC. The chain uses TRBV11-2 and TRBJ1-2; 7 positions agree with TRBD1. Germline CDR1 reads SGHAT; CDR2 reads FQNNGV. This CDR3 is 14 amino acids long. J lost 4 bases, V lost 7 bases, and 9 bases had no gene match.

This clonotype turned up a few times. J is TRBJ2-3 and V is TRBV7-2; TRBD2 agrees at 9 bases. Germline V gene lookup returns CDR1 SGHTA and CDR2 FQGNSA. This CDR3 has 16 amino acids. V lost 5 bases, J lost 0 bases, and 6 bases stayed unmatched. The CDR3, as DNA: TGTGCCAGCAGCCCACAGGGGACTAGCAGCACAGATACGCAGTATTTT. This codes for CASSPQGTSSTDTQYF.

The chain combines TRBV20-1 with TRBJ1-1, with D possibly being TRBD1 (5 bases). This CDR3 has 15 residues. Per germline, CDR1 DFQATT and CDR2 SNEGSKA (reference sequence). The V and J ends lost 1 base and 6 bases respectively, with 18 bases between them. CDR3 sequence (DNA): TGCAGTGCTAGAGCGGTAGTAAGCGGGGGTTCTGAAGCTTTCTTT. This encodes CSARAVVSGGSEAFF.

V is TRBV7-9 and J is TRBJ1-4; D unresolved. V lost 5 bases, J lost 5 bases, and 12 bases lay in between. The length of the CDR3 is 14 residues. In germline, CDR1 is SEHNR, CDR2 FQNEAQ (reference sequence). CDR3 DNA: TGTGCCAGCAGCCCACGGGAGACGAATGAAAAACTGTTTTTT. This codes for CASSPRETNEKLFF. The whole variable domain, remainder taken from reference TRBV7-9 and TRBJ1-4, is DTGVSQNPRHKITKRGQNVTFRCDPISEHNRLYWYRQTLGQGPEFLTYFQNEAQLEKSRLLSDRFSAERPKGSFSTLEIQRTEQGDSAMYLCASSPRETNEKLFFGSGTQLSVL.

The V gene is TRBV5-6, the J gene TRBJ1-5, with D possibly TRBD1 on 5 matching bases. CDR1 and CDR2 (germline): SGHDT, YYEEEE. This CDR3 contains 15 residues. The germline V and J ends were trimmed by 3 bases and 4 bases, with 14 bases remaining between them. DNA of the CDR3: TGTGCCAGCAGCTGGGGGGTAGGGTCGAATCAGCCCCAGCATTTT. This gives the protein CASSWGVGSNQPQHF.

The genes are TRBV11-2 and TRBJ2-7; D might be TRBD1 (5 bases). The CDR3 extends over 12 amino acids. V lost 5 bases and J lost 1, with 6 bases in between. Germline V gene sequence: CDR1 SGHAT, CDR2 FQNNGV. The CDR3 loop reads CASSGHSYEQYF. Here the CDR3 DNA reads TGTGCCAGCAGCGGACATTCCTACGAGCAGTACTTC.

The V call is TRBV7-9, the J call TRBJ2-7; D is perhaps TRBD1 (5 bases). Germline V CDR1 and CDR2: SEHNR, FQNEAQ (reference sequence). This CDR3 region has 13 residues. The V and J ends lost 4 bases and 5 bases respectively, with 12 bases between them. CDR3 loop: CASSSVQGNEQYF. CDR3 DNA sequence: TGTGCCAGCAGCTCTGTCCAGGGTAACGAGCAGTACTTC.

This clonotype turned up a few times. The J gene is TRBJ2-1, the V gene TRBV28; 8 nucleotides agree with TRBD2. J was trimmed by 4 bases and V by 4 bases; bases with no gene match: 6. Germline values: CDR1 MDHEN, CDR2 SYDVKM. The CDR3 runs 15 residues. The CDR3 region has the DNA TGTGCCAGCAGTTCTCCGGGACTAGTATACAATGAGCAGTTCTTC. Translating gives CASSSPGLVYNEQFF.

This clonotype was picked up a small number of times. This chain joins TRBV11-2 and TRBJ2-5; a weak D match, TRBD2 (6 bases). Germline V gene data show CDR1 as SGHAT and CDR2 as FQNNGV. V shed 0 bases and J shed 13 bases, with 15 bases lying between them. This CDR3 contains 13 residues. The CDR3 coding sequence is TGTGCCAGCAGCTTAGATCAGTGGACTATTGGGTACTTC. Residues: CASSLDQWTIGYF.

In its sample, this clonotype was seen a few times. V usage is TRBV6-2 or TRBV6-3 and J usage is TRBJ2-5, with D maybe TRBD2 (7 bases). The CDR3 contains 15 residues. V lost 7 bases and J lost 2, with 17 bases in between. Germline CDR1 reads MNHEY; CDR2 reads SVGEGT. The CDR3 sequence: CASTKGDYVQETQYF. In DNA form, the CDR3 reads TGTGCCAGCACTAAGGGGGACTACGTACAAGAGACCCAGTACTTC.

CDR3 residues: CASRNTVSSADTQYF. CDR3 in DNA: TGTGCCAGCAGGAACACCGTTTCCTCCGCTGATACGCAGTATTTT. The chain links TRBV6-1 to TRBJ2-3; D uncertain. V was pared by 6 bases and J by 6 bases, with 19 bases between. In germline, CDR1 is MNHNS, CDR2 SASEGT. The CDR3 loop spans 15 amino acids.

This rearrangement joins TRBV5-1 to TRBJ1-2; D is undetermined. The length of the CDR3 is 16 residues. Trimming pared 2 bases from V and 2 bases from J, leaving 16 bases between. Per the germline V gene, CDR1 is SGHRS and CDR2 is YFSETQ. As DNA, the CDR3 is TGCGCCAGCAGCTTAAGGACTATGTCCAGCAACTATGGCTACACCTTC. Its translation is CASSLRTMSSNYGYTF.

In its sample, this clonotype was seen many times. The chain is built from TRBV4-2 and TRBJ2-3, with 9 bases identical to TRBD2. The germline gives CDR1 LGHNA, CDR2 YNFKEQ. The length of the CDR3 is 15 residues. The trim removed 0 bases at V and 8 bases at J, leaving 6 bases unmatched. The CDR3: CASSQEGSSGGTQYF. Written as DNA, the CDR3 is TGTGCCAGCAGCCAAGAGGGCAGTAGCGGGGGTACGCAGTATTTT.

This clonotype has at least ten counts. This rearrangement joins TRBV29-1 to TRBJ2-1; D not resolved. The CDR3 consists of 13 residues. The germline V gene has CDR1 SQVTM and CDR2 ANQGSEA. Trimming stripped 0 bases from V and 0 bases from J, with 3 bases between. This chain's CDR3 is CSVEDPSYNEQFF. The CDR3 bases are TGCAGCGTTGAAGATCCCTCCTACAATGAGCAGTTCTTC.